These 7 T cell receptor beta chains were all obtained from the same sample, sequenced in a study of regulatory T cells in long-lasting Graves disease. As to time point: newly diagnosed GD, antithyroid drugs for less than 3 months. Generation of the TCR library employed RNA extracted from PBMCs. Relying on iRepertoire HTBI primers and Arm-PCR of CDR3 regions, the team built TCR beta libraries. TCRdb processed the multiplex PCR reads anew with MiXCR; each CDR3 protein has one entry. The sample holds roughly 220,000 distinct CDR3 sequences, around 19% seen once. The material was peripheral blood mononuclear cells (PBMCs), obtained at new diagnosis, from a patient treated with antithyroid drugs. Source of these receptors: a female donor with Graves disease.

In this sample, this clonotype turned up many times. The CDR3 DNA reads TGTGCCACCAGTGATTTGACAGCTGATGGCTACACCTTC. Translation gives CATSDLTADGYTF. V usage is TRBV24-1 and J usage is TRBJ1-2; D remains ambiguous. The CDR3 consists of 13 residues. V lost 0 bases and J lost 6, with 7 bases in between. From germline, CDR1 is KGHDR and CDR2 SFDVKD.

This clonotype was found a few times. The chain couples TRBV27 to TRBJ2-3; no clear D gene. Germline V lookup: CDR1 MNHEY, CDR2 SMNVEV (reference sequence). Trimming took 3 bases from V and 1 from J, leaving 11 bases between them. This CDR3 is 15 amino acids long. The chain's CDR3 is CASSLKGFRTDTQYF. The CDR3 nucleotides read TGTGCCAGCAGTTTGAAGGGCTTCCGCACAGATACGCAGTATTTT.

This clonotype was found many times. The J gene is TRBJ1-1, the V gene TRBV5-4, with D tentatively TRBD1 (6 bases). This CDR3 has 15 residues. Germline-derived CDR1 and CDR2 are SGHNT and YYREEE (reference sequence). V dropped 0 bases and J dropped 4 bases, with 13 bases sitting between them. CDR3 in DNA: TGTGCCAGCAGCTTGGACCAGGGGAGTGGCACTGAAGCTTTCTTT. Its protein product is CASSLDQGSGTEAFF.

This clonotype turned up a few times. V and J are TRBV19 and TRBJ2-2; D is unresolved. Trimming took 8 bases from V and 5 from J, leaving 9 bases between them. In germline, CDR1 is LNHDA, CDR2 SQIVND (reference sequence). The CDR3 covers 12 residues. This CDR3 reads CASLGLTGELFF. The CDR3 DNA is TGTGCCAGTCTCGGGCTAACCGGGGAGCTGTTTTTT.

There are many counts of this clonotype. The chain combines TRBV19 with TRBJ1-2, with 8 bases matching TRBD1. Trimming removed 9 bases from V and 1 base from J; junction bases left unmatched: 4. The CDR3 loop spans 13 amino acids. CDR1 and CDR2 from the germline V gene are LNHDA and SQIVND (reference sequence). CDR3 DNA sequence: TGTGCCAGCCGACAGGGGATTAACTATGGCTACACCTTC. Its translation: CASRQGINYGYTF.

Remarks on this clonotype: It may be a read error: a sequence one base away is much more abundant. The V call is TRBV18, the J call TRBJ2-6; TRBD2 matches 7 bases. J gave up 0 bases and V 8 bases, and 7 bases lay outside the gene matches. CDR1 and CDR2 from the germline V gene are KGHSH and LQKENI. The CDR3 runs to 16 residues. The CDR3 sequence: CASPLCGSSGANVLTF. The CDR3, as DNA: TGTGCCAGCCCCCTATGCGGGAGCTCTGGGGCCAACGTCCTGACTTTC.

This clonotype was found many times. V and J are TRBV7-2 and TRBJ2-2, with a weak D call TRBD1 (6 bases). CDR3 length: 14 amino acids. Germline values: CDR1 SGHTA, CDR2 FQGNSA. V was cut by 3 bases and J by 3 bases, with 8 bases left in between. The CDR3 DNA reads TGTGCCAGCAGCTTTAGACAGGACACCGGGGAGCTGTTTTTT. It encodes CASSFRQDTGELFF.